The following is a T cell receptor beta chain sequence with its context. The data were obtained in a study of blood T cells in healthy people across ages. Per sample, no less than 5 micrograms of total RNA were extracted. Sample-barcoded 5' priming and a J-beta primer mix drove a second PCR of roughly 6 to 12 cycles. Each of the cDNA molecules was tagged by a template-switch adaptor with 12 random nucleotides. TCRdb reanalysed the 5' RACE reads using MiXCR and keeps one entry per CDR3 protein. The table records more than 900,000 distinct CDR3 sequences, approximately 25% of them present only once. The CDR3 is 16 amino acids. Looked up from germline, CDR1 is SNHLY and CDR2 is FYNNEI. Trimming at V came to 6 bases and at J to 9 bases, leaving 12 bases not matched to a gene. The same sample was also studied in work on T cells of mothers and their children. As that report states: All extracted RNA went into cDNA synthesis, approximately 1.5 ug per 15 ul. Slightly, though not significantly, more overlap was seen in related than in unrelated mother-child pairs.

The chain carries TRBV2 and TRBJ1-6, with 9 bases matching TRBD1. The source is a girl aged 2 to 9 in good health. Sequencing was carried out using blood. CDR3 nucleotides: TGTGCCAGCAGAGGGGACAGGGCGGCTCCCGGTTCACCCCTCCACTTT. Encoded protein: CASRGDRAAPGSPLHF.